This T cell receptor (beta chain) is from a study of blood T cells in healthy people across ages. Every donor gave 9 to 10 milliliters of peripheral blood. Study-level findings and limits: When set beside aged donors, long-lived donors presented more naive CD4+ cells and higher diversity. Researchers judged that diversity estimates from one million T cells fell short of true values.

A second PCR, run for roughly 7 to 12 cycles, used a sample-barcoded 5' primer plus a J-beta primer mix. A template-switch adaptor with 12 random nucleotides tagged each cDNA molecule. TCRdb passed the 5' RACE reads through MiXCR, listing each CDR3 protein once. The sample yields roughly 1.4 million distinct CDR3 sequences, roughly 59% seen once. This CDR3 is 13 amino acids long. Germline V lookup: CDR1 ENHRY, CDR2 SYGVKD. V shed 2 bases and J shed 2 bases, with 7 bases lying between them. This clonotype was seen a handful of times. Its antigen is undetermined. The V and J genes are TRBV10-3 and TRBJ2-7; D unresolved. This clonotype was sampled from a man aged 18 to 30 in good health. The sequencing input was blood. CDR3 sequence (DNA): TGTGCCATCAGTGAGGGCAGGACCTACGAGCAGTACTTC. Its translation: CAISEGRTYEQYF.